The rows below give T cell receptor beta chains drawn from one sample of a study of cytomegalovirus exposure and HLA in healthy donors. The protocol was immunoSEQ multiplex PCR, while the TCRdb copy is restricted to in-frame clones and leaves out a portion. The data contain 100,000 to 150,000 clones, approximately 88% of them singletons. The material sequenced was PBMCs. The receptors originated from a woman aged 18 to 35 in good health and CMV-seronegative. The conserved cysteine and the conserved F or W are not part of the CDR3 here.

TRBJ2-7 | TRBV19 | ASSRRLGARDEQY
TRBJ2-5 | TRBV7-8 | ASGLGLAAGVQGETQY
TRBJ1-5 | TRBV6-4 | ASSDRVGGQPQH
TRBJ2-7 | TRBV7-6 | ASSLRLAGFLHEQY
TRBJ1-5 | TRBV6-1 | ATTFGGSNQPQH
TRBJ2-3 | TRBV5-4 | ASSGRLAGGPWDTQY
TRBJ1-5 | TRBV21-1 | AHPGHLCFSNQPQH
TRBJ2-1 | TRBV11-3 | ASSLVGQNNEQF
TRBJ2-2 | TRBV7-9 | ASSAPQIPNTGELF
TRBJ2-6 | TRBV27 | ASTSPSPSRSGANVLT
TRBJ2-7 | TRBV7-9 | ASSLAWTSEYEQY
TRBJ2-4 | TRBV6-1 | ASSAANRGLAKNIQY
TRBJ2-7 | TRBV11-2 | ASSHGSSDSYEQY
TRBJ1-5 | TRBV5-1 | ASSLGDRVAGQPQH
TRBJ1-1 | TRBV5-6 | ASSPKGTGIGAF
TRBJ2-2 | TRBV11-2 | ASSLSAGANTGELF
TRBJ2-7 | TRBV4-1 | ASSQVGDWRAQY
TRBJ2-5 | TRBV7-8 | ASSPTTRLETQY
TRBJ1-2 | TRBV11-3 | ASSWTGGLGYT
TRBJ2-7 | TRBV2 | ASSRQVLGYEQY
TRBJ2-5 | TRBV10-2 | ASSDGQGKETQY
TRBJ2-1 | TRBV18 | ASSPWGEDYNEQF